In this sample, the clone carrying this T cell receptor beta chain turned up many times. This sample is drawn from a study of breast tumors, draining lymph nodes, adjacent tissues. Axillary draining lymph nodes of breast cancer patients supplied the node samples. Using its own MiXCR run on the multiplex PCR reads, TCRdb lists one record per CDR3 protein. The sample includes about 230,000 distinct CDR3 sequences, less than 40% of them seen just once. Germline CDR1 SGHKS, CDR2 YYEKEE (reference sequence). The ends lost 5 bases at V and 0 bases at J; junction bases unmatched: 13. This CDR3 comprises 18 residues.

The receptor was isolated from a female donor with breast cancer. Some clones in this sample may be carry-over from other donors' samples. Source material: axillary lymph node tissue. J is TRBJ2-3 and V is TRBV5-5; 9 bases align to TRBD2. Here the CDR3 DNA reads TGTGCCAGCAGACCGTCTAGCGGGGTGGCCTCTAGCACAGATACGCAGTATTTT. Protein: CASRPSSGVASSTDTQYF. The whole variable domain, remainder taken from reference TRBV5-5 and TRBJ2-3, is DAGVTQSPTHLIKTRGQQVTLRCSPISGHKSVSWYQQVLGQGPQFIFQYYEKEERGRGNFPDRFSARQFPNYSSELNVNALLLGDSALYLCASRPSSGVASSTDTQYFGPGTRLTVL.